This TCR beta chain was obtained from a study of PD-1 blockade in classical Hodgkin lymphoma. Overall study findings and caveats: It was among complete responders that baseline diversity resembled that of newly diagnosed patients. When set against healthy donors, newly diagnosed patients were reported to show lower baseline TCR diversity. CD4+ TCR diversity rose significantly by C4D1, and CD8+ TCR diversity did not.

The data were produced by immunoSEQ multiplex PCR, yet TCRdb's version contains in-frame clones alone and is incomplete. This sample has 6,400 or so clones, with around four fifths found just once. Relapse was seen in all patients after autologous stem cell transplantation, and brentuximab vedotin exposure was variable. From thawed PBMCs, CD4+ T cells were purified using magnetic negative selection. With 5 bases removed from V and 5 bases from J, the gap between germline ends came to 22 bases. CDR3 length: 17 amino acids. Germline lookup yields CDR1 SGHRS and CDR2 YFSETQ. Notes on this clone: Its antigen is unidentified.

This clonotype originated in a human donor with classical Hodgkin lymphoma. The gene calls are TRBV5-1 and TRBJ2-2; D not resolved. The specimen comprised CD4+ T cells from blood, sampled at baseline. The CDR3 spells CASRKVSTTIQTGELFF. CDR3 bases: TGCGCCAGCAGGAAGGTTAGCACCACAATTCAGACCGGGGAGCTGTTTTTT.